This T cell receptor beta chain emerged from a study of shared clonotypes between healthy human individuals. This CDR3 region has 15 residues. The V gene lost 1 base and the J gene lost 0 bases, with 10 bases spanning the gap. Germline CDR1 and CDR2: MGHRA and YSYEKL. Study-level findings and limits: The researchers took only blood, and tissue repertoires probably look different.

Data came from immunoSEQ multiplex PCR; TCRdb stores just in-frame clones and leaves some out. The table lists some 2,000,000 clones, approximately 94% of them singletons. Naive CD8 cells lacked CD45RO, underwent positive selection for CCR7 and left out terminally differentiated effector memory CD45RA+ cells. The study drew all its donors from Caucasian adults living in Nashville, Tennessee. Concerning this clone: The antigen remains undetermined.

The source material was naive CD8+ T cells sorted from blood. The rearrangement links TRBV4-1 to TRBJ2-7; D is uncertain. The clonotype was recovered from a man aged 18-30 years in good health. This chain's CDR3 is CASSQVAGISYEQYF. CDR3 DNA: TGCGCCAGCAGCCAAGTGGCAGGCATCTCCTACGAGCAGTACTTC.